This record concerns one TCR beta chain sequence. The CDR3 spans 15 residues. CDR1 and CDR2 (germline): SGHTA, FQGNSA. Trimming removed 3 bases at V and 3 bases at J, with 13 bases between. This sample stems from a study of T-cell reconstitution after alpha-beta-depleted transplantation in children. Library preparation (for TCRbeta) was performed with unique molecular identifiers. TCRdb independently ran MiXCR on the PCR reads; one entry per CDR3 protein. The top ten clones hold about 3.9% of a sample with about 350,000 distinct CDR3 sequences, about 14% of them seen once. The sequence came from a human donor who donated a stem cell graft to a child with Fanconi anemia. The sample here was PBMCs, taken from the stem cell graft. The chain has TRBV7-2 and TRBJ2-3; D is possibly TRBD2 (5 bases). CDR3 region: CASSFDNLATDTQYF. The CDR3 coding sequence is TGTGCCAGCAGCTTTGACAACCTAGCAACAGATACGCAGTATTTT.